This is a list of T cell receptor beta chains from one sample in a study of metastatic and nonmetastatic thyroid tumors. TCRdb re-called clones from the PCR reads using MiXCR. The table records around 38,000 clones, about 25% of them present only once. The sequencing input was blood. Source of these receptors: a female donor with papillary thyroid cancer or a benign thyroid nodule (not recorded which). Some clones in this sample may be carry-over from other donors' samples. Both conserved end residues are part of each CDR3. Fields, in order: D gene, CDR3 length, J gene, V gene, clone size, CDR3 DNA, CDR3 protein. A D gene is named only where the DNA matches it firmly. Clone size is given for some rows only: seen once, a few or many times, or a class if the clone is expanded.

d_gene: -
len: 13
j_gene: TRBJ1-1
v_gene: TRBV7-3
abundance: once
CDR3nt: TGTGCCAGCAGCCCCGGGGGGCGTTCTGGTGCTTTCTTT
CDR3aa: CASSPGGRSGAFF

d_gene: -
len: 16
j_gene: TRBJ2-3
v_gene: TRBV4-1
abundance: -
CDR3nt: TGCGCCAGCAGCCAAGACGGAATTTTGGGCACAGATACGCAGTATTTT
CDR3aa: CASSQDGILGTDTQYF

d_gene: TRBD1
len: 14
j_gene: TRBJ2-5
v_gene: TRBV19
abundance: few
CDR3nt: TGTGCCAGTAGTATTGGGACAGTACAAGAGACCCAGTACTTC
CDR3aa: CASSIGTVQETQYF

d_gene: TRBD1
len: 15
j_gene: TRBJ2-2
v_gene: TRBV6-1
abundance: medium-sized
CDR3nt: TGTGCCAGCAGTGAAACCGACAGGGTCACCGGGGAGCTGTTTTTT
CDR3aa: CASSETDRVTGELFF

d_gene: -
len: 13
j_gene: TRBJ2-3
v_gene: TRBV4-3
abundance: many
CDR3nt: TGCGCCAGCAGCCATAGGGTCGCAGATACGCAGTATTTT
CDR3aa: CASSHRVADTQYF

d_gene: TRBD2
len: 14
j_gene: TRBJ2-7
v_gene: TRBV6-2/TRBV6-3
abundance: many
CDR3nt: TGTGCCAGCAGTGGGACTAGCGCGCGCTACGAGCAGTACTTC
CDR3aa: CASSGTSARYEQYF

d_gene: -
len: 12
j_gene: TRBJ2-1
v_gene: TRBV25-1
abundance: many
CDR3nt: TGTGCCAGCAGTGGGACTTACGATGAGCAGTTCTTC
CDR3aa: CASSGTYDEQFF

d_gene: TRBD2
len: 15
j_gene: TRBJ2-1
v_gene: TRBV28
abundance: -
CDR3nt: TGTGCCAGCCCGCCGTTACTAGCGGGAGACAATGAGCAGTTCTTC
CDR3aa: CASPPLLAGDNEQFF

d_gene: -
len: 14
j_gene: TRBJ1-2
v_gene: TRBV2
abundance: few
CDR3nt: TGTGCCAGCAGCCCTCAAGGACTGGGCTATGGCTACACCTTC
CDR3aa: CASSPQGLGYGYTF

d_gene: TRBD1
len: 15
j_gene: TRBJ2-1
v_gene: TRBV5-1
abundance: many
CDR3nt: TGCGCCAGCAGCTTGGGACAGGGGGCGATGAATGAGCAGTTCTTC
CDR3aa: CASSLGQGAMNEQFF

d_gene: TRBD1
len: 16
j_gene: TRBJ1-2
v_gene: TRBV12-3/TRBV12-4
abundance: few
CDR3nt: TGTGCCAGCAGCCCCTTCATTTCCGGGACAGGGTATGGCTACACCTTC
CDR3aa: CASSPFISGTGYGYTF

d_gene: TRBD1
len: 15
j_gene: TRBJ1-5
v_gene: TRBV6-2/TRBV6-3
abundance: few
CDR3nt: TGTGCCAGCAGTTACCCGATGGACAGGGCGCAGCCCCAGCATTTT
CDR3aa: CASSYPMDRAQPQHF

d_gene: -
len: 13
j_gene: TRBJ2-3
v_gene: TRBV3-1
abundance: many
CDR3nt: TGTGCCAGCAGCCAATTTAGCACAGATACGCAGTATTTT
CDR3aa: CASSQFSTDTQYF

d_gene: -
len: 13
j_gene: TRBJ2-3
v_gene: TRBV5-4
abundance: many
CDR3nt: TGTGCCAGCAGCTTGAAAGGGGCAGATACGCAGTATTTT
CDR3aa: CASSLKGADTQYF

d_gene: -
len: 15
j_gene: TRBJ1-2
v_gene: TRBV28
abundance: few
CDR3nt: TGTGCCAGCAGTGATTCGAACGGACGATATGGTGGCTACACCTTC
CDR3aa: CASSDSNGRYGGYTF

d_gene: -
len: 17
j_gene: TRBJ2-2
v_gene: TRBV12-3/TRBV12-4
abundance: -
CDR3nt: TGTGCCAGCAGTTCCCAGCGACATGTCGTATTTTGCGGGGAGCTGTTTTTT
CDR3aa: CASSSQRHVVFCGELFF

d_gene: -
len: 12
j_gene: TRBJ2-5
v_gene: TRBV18
abundance: -
CDR3nt: TGTGCCAGCTCACCTTCTCTGGAGACCCAGTACTTC
CDR3aa: CASSPSLETQYF

d_gene: -
len: 13
j_gene: TRBJ2-7
v_gene: TRBV28
abundance: medium-sized
CDR3nt: TGTGCCAGCAGTAGGGGCTTCACCTACGAGCAGTACTTC
CDR3aa: CASSRGFTYEQYF

d_gene: -
len: 15
j_gene: TRBJ1-2
v_gene: TRBV27
abundance: -
CDR3nt: TGTGCCAGCAGCCAGGGAAATAGGGGGGCGTATGGCTACACCTTC
CDR3aa: CASSQGNRGAYGYTF